Listed below are T cell receptor beta chains from one sample, sequenced in a study of blood T cell repertoires in COVID-19. The method was immunoSEQ multiplex PCR; TCRdb's version includes in-frame clones alone and lacks a portion of them. The table has approximately 350,000 clones, 85% to 90% seen once. The sequencing sample was made of PBMCs or T cells enriched from blood (not recorded which). The source is a man aged 18 to 29 who had recovered from COVID-19. The CDR3 runs from the conserved cysteine through the conserved F or W. The order of the fields is V gene, clone size, D gene, J gene, CDR3 DNA, CDR3 protein. The D gene is left open where the match is weak. Size is stated for part of the rows, as once, few or many counts, or as a class when the clone is expanded.

V gene: TRBV27; clone size: NA; D gene: NA; J gene: TRBJ1-6; CDR3 DNA: TGTGCCAGCAAGGGGGAAGCCGCGGGTTTTAATTCACCCCTCCACTTT; CDR3 protein: CASKGEAAGFNSPLHF
V gene: TRBV5-1; clone size: NA; D gene: TRBD2; J gene: TRBJ2-3; CDR3 DNA: TGCGCCAGCAGCTTGGAGGGCGGGAGAACAGATACGCAGTATTTT; CDR3 protein: CASSLEGGRTDTQYF
V gene: TRBV6-1; clone size: NA; D gene: NA; J gene: TRBJ2-1; CDR3 DNA: TGTGCCAGCAGTGGGGGGGGGCAAAGCTCCTACAATGAGCAGTTCTTC; CDR3 protein: CASSGGGQSSYNEQFF
V gene: TRBV9; clone size: NA; D gene: NA; J gene: TRBJ1-5; CDR3 DNA: TGTGCCAGCAGCGCCACGGGCAGGGGTGATCAGCCCCAGCATTTT; CDR3 protein: CASSATGRGDQPQHF
V gene: TRBV10-3; clone size: NA; D gene: NA; J gene: TRBJ2-3; CDR3 DNA: TGTGCCATCAGCCAACCTAACACAGATACGCAGTATTTT; CDR3 protein: CAISQPNTDTQYF
V gene: TRBV10-3; clone size: once; D gene: TRBD1; J gene: TRBJ1-3; CDR3 DNA: TGTGCCATCAGTGGAACAGGGGAGCTAAGAAACACCATATATTTT; CDR3 protein: CAISGTGELRNTIYF
V gene: TRBV10-3; clone size: NA; D gene: NA; J gene: TRBJ1-2; CDR3 DNA: TGTGCCACCTGGGCAACGGGCCAGGGCTATGGCTACACCTTC; CDR3 protein: CATWATGQGYGYTF
V gene: TRBV2; clone size: NA; D gene: TRBD2; J gene: TRBJ2-2; CDR3 DNA: TGTGCCAGCAGTTGGGACTACCCGAACACCGGGGAGCTGTTTTTT; CDR3 protein: CASSWDYPNTGELFF
V gene: TRBV24-1; clone size: NA; D gene: NA; J gene: TRBJ2-7; CDR3 DNA: TGTGCCACCAGTGATTTTGCACATCCCTACGAGCAGTACTTC; CDR3 protein: CATSDFAHPYEQYF
V gene: TRBV29-1; clone size: NA; D gene: TRBD1; J gene: TRBJ2-5; CDR3 DNA: TGCAGCGTTGGTATGGGACAGCGAGAGACCCAGTACTTC; CDR3 protein: CSVGMGQRETQYF
V gene: TRBV28; clone size: NA; D gene: NA; J gene: TRBJ1-2; CDR3 DNA: TGTGCCAGCAGTTTCAGGGGCGACTATGGCTACACCTTC; CDR3 protein: CASSFRGDYGYTF
V gene: TRBV3-1/TRBV3-2; clone size: NA; D gene: TRBD1; J gene: TRBJ2-4; CDR3 DNA: TGTGCCAGCAGACAGGGGGTATGGTCCAAAAACATTCAGTACTTC; CDR3 protein: CASRQGVWSKNIQYF
V gene: TRBV7-9; clone size: NA; D gene: TRBD1; J gene: TRBJ1-1; CDR3 DNA: TGTGCCAGCAATGTAGGGACAGGGTTTTCGATGAACACTGAAGCTTTCTTT; CDR3 protein: CASNVGTGFSMNTEAFF
V gene: TRBV19; clone size: NA; D gene: NA; J gene: TRBJ1-5; CDR3 DNA: TGTGCCAGTAACTCCCCGGCAGGGAGCAATCAGCCCCAGCATTTT; CDR3 protein: CASNSPAGSNQPQHF
V gene: TRBV6-2/TRBV6-3; clone size: few; D gene: TRBD2; J gene: TRBJ2-1; CDR3 DNA: TGTGCCAGCAGTTACTTACGGGAGGAGGTAGATGAGCAGTTCTTC; CDR3 protein: CASSYLREEVDEQFF
V gene: TRBV20-1; clone size: NA; D gene: NA; J gene: TRBJ2-1; CDR3 DNA: TGCAGTGCTAGTAGATGGGGCGAGCAGTTCTTC; CDR3 protein: CSASRWGEQFF
V gene: TRBV11-2; clone size: NA; D gene: NA; J gene: TRBJ2-6; CDR3 DNA: TGTGCCAGCAGACAAGACTCTGGGGCCAACGTCCTGACTTTC; CDR3 protein: CASRQDSGANVLTF
V gene: TRBV15; clone size: NA; D gene: NA; J gene: TRBJ1-1; CDR3 DNA: TGTGCCACCAGCAGACCCTATGGGGAGAGTGTATGGACTGAAGCTTTCTTT; CDR3 protein: CATSRPYGESVWTEAFF
V gene: TRBV19; clone size: few; D gene: NA; J gene: TRBJ2-1; CDR3 DNA: TGTGCCAGTAGTATAGATTTGAGCACTATCTACAATGAGCAGTTCTTC; CDR3 protein: CASSIDLSTIYNEQFF
V gene: TRBV14; clone size: NA; D gene: NA; J gene: TRBJ1-1; CDR3 DNA: TGTGCCAGCAGCACCTGGAGCACTGAAGCTTTCTTT; CDR3 protein: CASSTWSTEAFF